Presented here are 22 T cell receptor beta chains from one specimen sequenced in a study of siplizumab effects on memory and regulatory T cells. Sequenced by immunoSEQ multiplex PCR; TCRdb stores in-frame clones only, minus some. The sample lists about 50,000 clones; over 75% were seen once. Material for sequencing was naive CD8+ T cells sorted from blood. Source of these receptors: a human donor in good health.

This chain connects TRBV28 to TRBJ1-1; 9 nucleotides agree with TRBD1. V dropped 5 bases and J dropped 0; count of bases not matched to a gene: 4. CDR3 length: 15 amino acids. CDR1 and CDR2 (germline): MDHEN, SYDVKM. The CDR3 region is CASSPHRGLNTEAFF. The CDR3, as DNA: TGTGCCAGCAGTCCCCACAGGGGGCTGAACACTGAAGCTTTCTTT.

The CDR3 spells CASSEGGYGYTF. The CDR3 bases are TGCGCCAGCTCCGAGGGGGGATATGGCTACACCTTC. The V gene is TRBV5-1, the J gene TRBJ1-2; possibly TRBD1 for D (6 bases). Trimming took 7 bases from V and 5 from J, leaving 12 bases between them. The CDR3 runs to 12 residues. In germline, CDR1 is SGHRS, CDR2 YFSETQ. The full variable domain, its missing parts supplied by reference TRBV5-1 and TRBJ1-2, is KAGVTQTPRYLIKTRGQQVTLSCSPISGHRSVSWYQQTPGQGLQFLFEYFSETQRNKGNFPGRFSGRQFSNSRSEMNVSTLELGDSALYLCASSEGGYGYTFGSGTRLTVV.

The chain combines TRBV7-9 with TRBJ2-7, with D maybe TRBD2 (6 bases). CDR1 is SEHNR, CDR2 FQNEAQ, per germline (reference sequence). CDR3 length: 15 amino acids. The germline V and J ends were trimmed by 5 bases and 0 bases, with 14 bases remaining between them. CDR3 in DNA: TGTGCCAGCAGCCTCTACTCTAGCGACTCCTACGAGCAGTACTTC. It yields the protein CASSLYSSDSYEQYF. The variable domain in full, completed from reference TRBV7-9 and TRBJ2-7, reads DTGVSQNPRHKITKRGQNVTFRCDPISEHNRLYWYRQTLGQGPEFLTYFQNEAQLEKSRLLSDRFSAERPKGSFSTLEIQRTEQGDSAMYLCASSLYSSDSYEQYFGPGTRLTVT.

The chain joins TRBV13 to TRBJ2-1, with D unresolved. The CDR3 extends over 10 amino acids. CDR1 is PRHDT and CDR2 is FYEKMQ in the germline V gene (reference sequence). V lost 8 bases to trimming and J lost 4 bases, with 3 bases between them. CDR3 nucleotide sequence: TGTGCCAGCTCGTACAATGAGCAGTTCTTC. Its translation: CASSYNEQFF.

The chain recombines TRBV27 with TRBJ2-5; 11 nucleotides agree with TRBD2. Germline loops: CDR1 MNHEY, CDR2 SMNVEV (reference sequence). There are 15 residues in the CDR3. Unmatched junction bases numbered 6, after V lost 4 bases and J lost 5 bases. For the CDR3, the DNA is TGTGCCAGCAGTTCCGGACTAGCGGGTAGCGAGACCCAGTACTTC. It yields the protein CASSSGLAGSETQYF.

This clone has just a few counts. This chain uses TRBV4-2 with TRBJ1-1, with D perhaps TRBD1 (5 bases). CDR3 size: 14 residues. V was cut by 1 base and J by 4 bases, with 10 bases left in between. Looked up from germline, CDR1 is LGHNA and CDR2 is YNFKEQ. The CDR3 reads CASSQVGVSTEAFF. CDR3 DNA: TGTGCCAGCAGCCAAGTGGGGGTGAGCACTGAAGCTTTCTTT.

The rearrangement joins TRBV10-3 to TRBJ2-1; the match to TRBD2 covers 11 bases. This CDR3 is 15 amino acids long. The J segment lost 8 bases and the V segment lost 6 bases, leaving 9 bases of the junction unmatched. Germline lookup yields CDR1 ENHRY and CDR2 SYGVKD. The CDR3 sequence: CAIRGSGGEIDEQFF. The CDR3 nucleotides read TGTGCCATCAGGGGTAGCGGGGGGGAAATCGATGAGCAGTTCTTC.

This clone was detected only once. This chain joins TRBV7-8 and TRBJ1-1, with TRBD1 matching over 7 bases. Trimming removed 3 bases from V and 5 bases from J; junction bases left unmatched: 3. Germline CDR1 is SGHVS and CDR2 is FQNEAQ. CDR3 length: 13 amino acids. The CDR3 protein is CASSFTGDTEAFF. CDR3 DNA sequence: TGTGCCAGCAGCTTCACAGGGGATACTGAAGCTTTCTTT. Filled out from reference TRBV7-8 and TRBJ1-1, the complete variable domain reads GAGVSQSPRYKVAKRGQDVALRCDPISGHVSLFWYQQALGQGPEFLTYFQNEAQLDKSGLPSDRFFAERPEGSVSTLKIQRTQQEDSAVYLCASSFTGDTEAFFGQGTRLTVV.

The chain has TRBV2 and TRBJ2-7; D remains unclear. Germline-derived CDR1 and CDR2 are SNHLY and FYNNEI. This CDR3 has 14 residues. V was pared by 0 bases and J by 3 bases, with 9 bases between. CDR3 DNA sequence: TGTGCCAGCAGTGAAGCGCCTGAGATCTACGAGCAGTACTTC. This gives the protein CASSEAPEIYEQYF. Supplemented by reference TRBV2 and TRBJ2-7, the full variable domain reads EPEVTQTPSHQVTQMGQEVILRCVPISNHLYFYWYRQILGQKVEFLVSFYNNEISEKSEIFDDQFSVERPDGSNFTLKIRSTKLEDSAMYFCASSEAPEIYEQYFGPGTRLTVT.

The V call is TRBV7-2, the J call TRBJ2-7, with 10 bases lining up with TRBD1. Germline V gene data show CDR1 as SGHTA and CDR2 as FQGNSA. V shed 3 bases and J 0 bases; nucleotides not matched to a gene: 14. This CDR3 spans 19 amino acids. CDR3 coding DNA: TGTGCCAGCAGCTTCCCCGGACAGGGGGAGAGGACTAGCTCCTACGAGCAGTACTTC. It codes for CASSFPGQGERTSSYEQYF.

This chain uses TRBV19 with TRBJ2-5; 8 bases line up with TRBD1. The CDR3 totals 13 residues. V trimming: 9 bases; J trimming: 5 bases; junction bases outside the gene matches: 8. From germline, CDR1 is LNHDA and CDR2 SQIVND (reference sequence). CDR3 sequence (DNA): TGTGCCAGCGCCCCAGGGGGCGGGGAGACCCAGTACTTC. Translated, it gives CASAPGGGETQYF.

CDR3 DNA sequence: TGTGCCAGCAGCTCACTAGCGGGGGTTTACAATGAGCAGTTCTTC. This sequence encodes CASSSLAGVYNEQFF. V usage is TRBV5-4 and J usage is TRBJ2-1; 11 bases agree with TRBD2. CDR3 size: 15 residues. V shed 3 bases and J 4 bases; nucleotides not matched to a gene: 3. Germline assignment: CDR1 SGHNT and CDR2 YYREEE (reference sequence).

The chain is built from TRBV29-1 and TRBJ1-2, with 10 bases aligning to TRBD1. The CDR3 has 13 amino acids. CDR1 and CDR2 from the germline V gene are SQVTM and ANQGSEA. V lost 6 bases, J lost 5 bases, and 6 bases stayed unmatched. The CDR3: CSVVTGGFYGYTF. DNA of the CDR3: TGCAGCGTGGTGACAGGGGGCTTTTATGGCTACACCTTC.

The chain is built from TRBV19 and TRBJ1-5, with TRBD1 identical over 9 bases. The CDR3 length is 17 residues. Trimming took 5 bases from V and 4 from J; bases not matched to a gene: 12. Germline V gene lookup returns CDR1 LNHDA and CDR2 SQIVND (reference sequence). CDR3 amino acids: CASSVPQGAVRNQPQHF. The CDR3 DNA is TGTGCCAGTAGTGTTCCACAGGGGGCAGTCCGTAATCAGCCCCAGCATTTT.

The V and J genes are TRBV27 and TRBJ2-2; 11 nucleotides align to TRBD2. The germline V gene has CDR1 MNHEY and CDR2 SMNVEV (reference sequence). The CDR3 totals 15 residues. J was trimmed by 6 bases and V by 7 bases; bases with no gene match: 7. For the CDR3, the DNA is TGTGCCAGCATTTCTTCTAGCGGGAGGTCCGGGGAGCTGTTTTTT. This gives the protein CASISSSGRSGELFF.

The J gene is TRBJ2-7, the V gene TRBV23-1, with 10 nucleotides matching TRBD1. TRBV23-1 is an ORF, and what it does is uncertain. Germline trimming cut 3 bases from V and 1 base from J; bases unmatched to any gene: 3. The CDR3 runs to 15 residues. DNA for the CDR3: TGCGCCAGCAGTCAGGAGGGACAGGGGTCCTACGAGCAGTACTTC. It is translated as CASSQEGQGSYEQYF.

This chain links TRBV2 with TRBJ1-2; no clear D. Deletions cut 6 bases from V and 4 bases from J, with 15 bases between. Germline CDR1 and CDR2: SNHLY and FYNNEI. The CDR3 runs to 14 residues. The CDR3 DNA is TGTGCCAGCAGCCCCGTTTGGCCCATCTATGGCTACACCTTC. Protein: CASSPVWPIYGYTF.

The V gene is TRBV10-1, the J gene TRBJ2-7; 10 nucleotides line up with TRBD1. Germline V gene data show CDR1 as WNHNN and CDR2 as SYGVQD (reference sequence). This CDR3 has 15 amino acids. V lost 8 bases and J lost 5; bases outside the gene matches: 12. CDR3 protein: CASSGEGQGFNEQYF. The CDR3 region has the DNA TGCGCCAGCTCGGGTGAGGGACAGGGGTTCAACGAGCAGTACTTC.

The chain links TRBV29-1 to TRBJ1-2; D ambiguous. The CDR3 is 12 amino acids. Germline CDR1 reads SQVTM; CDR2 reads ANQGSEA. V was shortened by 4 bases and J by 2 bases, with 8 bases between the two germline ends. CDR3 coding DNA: TGCAGCGTTGCCAACAACAACTATGGCTACACCTTC. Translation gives CSVANNNYGYTF.

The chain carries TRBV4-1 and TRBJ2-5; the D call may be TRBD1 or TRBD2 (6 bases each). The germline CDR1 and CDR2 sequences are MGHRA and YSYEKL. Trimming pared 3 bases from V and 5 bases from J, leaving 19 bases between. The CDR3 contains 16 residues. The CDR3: CASSQGTGAGFETQYF. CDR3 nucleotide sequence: TGCGCCAGCAGCCAGGGGACGGGGGCCGGCTTTGAGACCCAGTACTTC.

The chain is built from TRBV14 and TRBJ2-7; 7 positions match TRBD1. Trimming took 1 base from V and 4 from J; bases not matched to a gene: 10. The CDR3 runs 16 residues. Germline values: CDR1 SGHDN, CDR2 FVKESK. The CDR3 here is CASSQVPQGVAYEQYF. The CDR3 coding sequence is TGTGCCAGCAGCCAAGTACCGCAGGGGGTAGCTTACGAGCAGTACTTC. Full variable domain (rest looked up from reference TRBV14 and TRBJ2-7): EAGVTQFPSHSVIEKGQTVTLRCDPISGHDNLYWYRRVMGKEIKFLLHFVKESKQDESGMPNNRFLAERTGGTYSTLKVQPAELEDSGVYFCASSQVPQGVAYEQYFGPGTRLTVT.

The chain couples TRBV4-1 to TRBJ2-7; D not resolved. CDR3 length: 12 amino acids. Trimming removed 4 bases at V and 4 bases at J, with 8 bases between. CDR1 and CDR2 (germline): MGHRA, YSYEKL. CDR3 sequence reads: CASSRNLYEQYF. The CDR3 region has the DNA TGCGCCAGCAGCCGAAACCTATACGAGCAGTACTTC.